This TCR beta chain appears in the sequencing data of a study of T cell repertoires in cytomegalovirus infection. Germline values: CDR1 SGHDT, CDR2 YYEEEE. V was pared by 4 bases and J by 3 bases, with 8 bases between. The CDR3 is made up of 13 amino acids. This clonotype was counted at least ten times. Antigen unknown. Via MiXCR, TCRdb re-called the reads, giving one row per CDR3 protein. This sample yields some 180,000 distinct CDR3 sequences, of which less than 9.5% are seen a single time; around 4.4% belongs to the top ten. General study results and limits: Carriers of CMV and the relevant HLA type were discriminated by public TCR beta frequency. HLA-C-restricted CMV-specific TCR beta clonotypes prevailed in the ex vivo response.

The receptor comes from a human donor in good health (CMV status not recorded). Some clones in this sample may be carry-over from other donors' samples. This chain uses TRBV5-6 with TRBJ1-5, with no clear D. What was sequenced was PBMCs. The CDR3 coding sequence is TGTGCCAGCAGCGTGGGAAACAATCAGCCCCAGCATTTT. As protein: CASSVGNNQPQHF.